This record covers a single T cell receptor beta chain. Antigen: not known. Additional DNA sequences in this sample encode the identical CDR3. This sample was included in a study of cytomegalovirus exposure and HLA in healthy donors. Study results and caveats: The authors considered a cluster of highly shared sequence variants likely to be a sequencing artifact.

In the PCR, 60 Vbeta and 13 Jbeta primers were used. This table comes from immunoSEQ multiplex PCR, and its TCRdb copy is limited to in-frame clones, with some not included. The table records approximately 210,000 clones, around 75% of them present only once. The V gene lost 5 bases and the J gene lost 7 bases, with 6 bases spanning the gap. CDR3 length: 11 residues. The V gene's germline CDR1 is SGHAT and CDR2 FQNNGV. This rearrangement joins TRBV11-2 to TRBJ2-1; possibly TRBD1 for D (6 bases). The specimen was PBMCs. This receptor was identified in a male donor in good health and CMV-seropositive. The CDR3 region is CASSRGNEQFF. DNA of the CDR3: TGTGCCAGCAGCAGGGGGAATGAGCAGTTCTTC.